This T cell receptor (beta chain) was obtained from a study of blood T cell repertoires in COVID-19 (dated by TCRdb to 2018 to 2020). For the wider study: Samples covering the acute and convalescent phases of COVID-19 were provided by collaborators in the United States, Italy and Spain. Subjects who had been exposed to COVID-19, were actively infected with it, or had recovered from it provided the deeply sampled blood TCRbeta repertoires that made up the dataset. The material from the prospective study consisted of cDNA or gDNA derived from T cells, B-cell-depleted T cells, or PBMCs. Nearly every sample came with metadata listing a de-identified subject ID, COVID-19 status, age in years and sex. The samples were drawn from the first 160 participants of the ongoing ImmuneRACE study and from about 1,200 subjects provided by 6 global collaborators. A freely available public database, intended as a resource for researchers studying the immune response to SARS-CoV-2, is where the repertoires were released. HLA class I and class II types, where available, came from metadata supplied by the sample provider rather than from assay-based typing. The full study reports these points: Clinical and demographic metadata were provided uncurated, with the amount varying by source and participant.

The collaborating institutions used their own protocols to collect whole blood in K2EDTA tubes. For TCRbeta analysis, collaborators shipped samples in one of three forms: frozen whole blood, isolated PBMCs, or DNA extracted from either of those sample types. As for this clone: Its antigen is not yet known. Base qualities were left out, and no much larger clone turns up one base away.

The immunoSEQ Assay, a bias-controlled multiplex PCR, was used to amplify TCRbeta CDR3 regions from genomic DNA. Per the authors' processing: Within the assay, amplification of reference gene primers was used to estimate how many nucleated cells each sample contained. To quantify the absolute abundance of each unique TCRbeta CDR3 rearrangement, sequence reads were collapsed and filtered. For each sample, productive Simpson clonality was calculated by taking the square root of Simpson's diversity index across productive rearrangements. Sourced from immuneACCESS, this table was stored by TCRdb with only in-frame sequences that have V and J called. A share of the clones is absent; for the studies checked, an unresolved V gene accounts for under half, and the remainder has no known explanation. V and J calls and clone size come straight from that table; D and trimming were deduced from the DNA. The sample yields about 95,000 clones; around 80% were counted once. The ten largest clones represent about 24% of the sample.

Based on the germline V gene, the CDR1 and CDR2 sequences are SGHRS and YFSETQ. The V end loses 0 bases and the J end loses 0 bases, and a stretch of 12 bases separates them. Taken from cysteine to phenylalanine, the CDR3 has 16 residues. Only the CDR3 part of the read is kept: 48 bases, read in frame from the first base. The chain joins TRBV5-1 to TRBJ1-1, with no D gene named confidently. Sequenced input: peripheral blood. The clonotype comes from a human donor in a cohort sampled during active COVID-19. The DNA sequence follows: TGCGCCAGCAGCTTGGTAGGTCCGGGGATGAACACTGAAGCTTTCTTT. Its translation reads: CASSLVGPGMNTEAFF.